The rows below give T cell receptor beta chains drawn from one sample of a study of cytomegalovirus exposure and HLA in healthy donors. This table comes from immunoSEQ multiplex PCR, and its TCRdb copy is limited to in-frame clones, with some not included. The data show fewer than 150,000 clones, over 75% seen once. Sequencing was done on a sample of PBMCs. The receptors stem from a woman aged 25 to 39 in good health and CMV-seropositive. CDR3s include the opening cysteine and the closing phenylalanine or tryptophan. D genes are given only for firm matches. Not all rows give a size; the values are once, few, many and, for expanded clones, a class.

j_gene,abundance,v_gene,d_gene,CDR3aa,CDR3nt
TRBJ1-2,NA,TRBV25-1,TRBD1,CASSGGTGDSTSYGYTF,TGTGCCAGCAGTGGAGGGACAGGGGACAGCACATCCTATGGCTACACCTTC
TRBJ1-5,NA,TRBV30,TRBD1,CAWGQGVDQPQHF,TGTGCCTGGGGACAGGGGGTGGACCAGCCCCAGCATTTT
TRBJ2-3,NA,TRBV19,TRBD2,CASMASGSTDTQYF,TGTGCCAGTATGGCTAGCGGCAGCACAGATACGCAGTATTTT
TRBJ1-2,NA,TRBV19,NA,CASSAGANYGYTF,TGTGCCAGTAGTGCGGGGGCGAACTATGGCTACACCTTC
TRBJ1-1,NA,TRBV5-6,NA,CASSLASGQMNTEAFF,TGTGCCAGCAGCTTGGCGTCTGGACAGATGAACACTGAAGCTTTCTTT
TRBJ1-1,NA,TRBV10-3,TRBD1,CAISVGQERYTEAFF,TGTGCCATCAGTGTGGGACAGGAGCGATACACTGAAGCTTTCTTT
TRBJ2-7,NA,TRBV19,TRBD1,CAPLRQGDTEQYF,TGTGCCCCCCTGAGACAGGGGGACACGGAGCAGTACTTC
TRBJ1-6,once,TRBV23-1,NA,CAAGCGSPLHF,TGCGCAGCAGGGTGCGGCTCACCCCTCCACTTT
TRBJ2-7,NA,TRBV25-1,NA,CASSDSREQYF,TGTGCCAGCAGTGATAGTCGCGAGCAGTACTTC
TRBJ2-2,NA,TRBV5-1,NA,CASSLGSVSNTGELFF,TGCGCCAGCAGCTTGGGGAGCGTCTCGAACACCGGGGAGCTGTTTTTT
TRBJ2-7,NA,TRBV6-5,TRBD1,CASSSRTGHYEQYF,TGTGCCAGCAGTAGTAGGACAGGGCACTACGAGCAGTACTTC
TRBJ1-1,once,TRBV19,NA,CASSILNMNTEAFF,TGTGCCAGTAGTATACTGAACATGAACACTGAAGCTTTCTTT
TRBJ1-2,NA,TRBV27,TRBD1,CASSVTGGSYGYTF,TGTGCCAGCAGTGTAACAGGGGGCAGCTATGGCTACACCTTC